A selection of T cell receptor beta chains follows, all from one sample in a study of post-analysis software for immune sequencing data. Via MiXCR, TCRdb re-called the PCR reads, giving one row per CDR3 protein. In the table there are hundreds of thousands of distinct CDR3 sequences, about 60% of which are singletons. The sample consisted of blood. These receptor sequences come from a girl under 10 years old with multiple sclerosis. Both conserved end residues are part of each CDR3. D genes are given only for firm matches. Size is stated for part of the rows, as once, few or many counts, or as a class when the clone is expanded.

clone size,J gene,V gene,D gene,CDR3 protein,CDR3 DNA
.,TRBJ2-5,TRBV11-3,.,CASREDRPQETQYF,TGTGCCAGCAGAGAGGACAGACCCCAAGAGACCCAGTACTTC
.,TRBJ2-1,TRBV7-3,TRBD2,CASSLAGTSGNEQFF,TGTGCCAGCAGCTTAGCCGGGACTAGTGGCAATGAGCAGTTCTTC
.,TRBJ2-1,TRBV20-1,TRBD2,CSASGRAYIEQFF,TGCAGTGCTAGCGGGAGGGCCTACATTGAGCAGTTCTTC
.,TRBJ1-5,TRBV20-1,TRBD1,CSAVLGTVEGQPQHF,TGCAGTGCCGTTCTCGGGACAGTAGAGGGTCAGCCCCAGCATTTT
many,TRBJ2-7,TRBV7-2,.,CASSLGAATTTQYF,TGTGCCAGCAGCTTAGGAGCGGCAACGACTACGCAGTACTTC
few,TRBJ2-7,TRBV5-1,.,CASSLGAGVYYEQYF,TGCGCCAGCAGCTTGGGGGCAGGGGTGTATTACGAGCAGTACTTC
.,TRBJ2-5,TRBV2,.,CALRVSETQYF,TGTGCCCTCCGGGTTTCGGAGACCCAGTACTTC
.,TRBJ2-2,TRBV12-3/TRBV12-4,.,CASRERDTGELFF,TGTGCCAGTAGGGAGCGGGACACCGGGGAGCTGTTTTTT
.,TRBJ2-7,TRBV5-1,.,CASSFSPGVGEQYF,TGCGCCAGCAGCTTCTCCCCAGGGGTCGGCGAGCAGTACTTC
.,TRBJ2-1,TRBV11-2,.,CASSLVGSSVDNEQFF,TGTGCCAGCAGCTTAGTCGGGTCTAGCGTTGATAATGAGCAGTTCTTC
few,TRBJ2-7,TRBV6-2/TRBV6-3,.,CASQRGPEAYEQYF,TGTGCCAGTCAACGGGGGCCGGAAGCCTACGAGCAGTACTTC
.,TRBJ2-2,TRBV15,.,CATSRARGYPNTGELFF,TGTGCCACCAGCAGAGCCCGGGGGTATCCGAACACCGGGGAGCTGTTTTTT
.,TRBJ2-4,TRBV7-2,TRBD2,CASSYLRGSGVLAKNIQYF,TGTGCCAGCAGTTACCTCCGGGGTAGCGGGGTGCTAGCCAAAAACATTCAGTACTTC
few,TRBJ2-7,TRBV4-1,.,CASSQDPGSLTYEQYF,TGCGCCAGCAGCCAAGATCCTGGCTCCTTAACATACGAGCAGTACTTC
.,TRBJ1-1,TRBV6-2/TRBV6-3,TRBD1,CASSYWGDRFTAFF,TGTGCCAGCAGTTATTGGGGGGACAGGTTCACGGCTTTCTTT
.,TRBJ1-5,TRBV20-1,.,CSARGEFSNQPQHF,TGCAGTGCTAGGGGGGAATTTAGCAATCAGCCCCAGCATTTT
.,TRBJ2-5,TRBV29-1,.,CSVEDDTTPQETQYF,TGCAGCGTTGAAGATGACACGACTCCCCAAGAGACCCAGTACTTC
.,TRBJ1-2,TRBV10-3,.,CAILKDRRGYTF,TGTGCCATCCTGAAGGACCGGAGAGGCTACACCTTC
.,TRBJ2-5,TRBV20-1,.,CSAPNPSGGETQYF,TGCAGTGCCCCGAATCCTAGTGGTGGCGAGACCCAGTACTTC
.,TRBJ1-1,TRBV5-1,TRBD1,CASSYSGTGYTEAFF,TGCGCCAGCAGCTACTCCGGGACAGGGTACACTGAAGCTTTCTTT
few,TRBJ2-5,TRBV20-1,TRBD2,CSASPGTSGGAAETQYF,TGCAGTGCTAGCCCCGGGACTAGCGGGGGGGCCGCGGAGACCCAGTACTTC
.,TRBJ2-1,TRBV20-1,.,CSASGLGEQFF,TGCAGTGCTAGTGGGTTGGGGGAGCAGTTCTTC
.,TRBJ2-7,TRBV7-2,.,CASSDMYRTREYF,TGTGCCAGCAGCGACATGTATCGGACAAGGGAGTACTTC
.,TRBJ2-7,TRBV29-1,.,CSVGRGDGEQYF,TGCAGCGTTGGAAGGGGGGATGGCGAGCAGTACTTC
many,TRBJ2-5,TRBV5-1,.,CASSLTEETQYF,TGTGCCAGCAGCTTAACAGAAGAGACCCAGTACTTC
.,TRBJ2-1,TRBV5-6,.,CASSKPSSYNEQFF,TGTGCCAGCAGCAAGCCCTCCTCCTACAATGAGCAGTTCTTC
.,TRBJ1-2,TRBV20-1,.,CSATTGPSENYGYTF,TGCAGTGCGACTACAGGACCCTCGGAGAACTATGGCTACACCTTC